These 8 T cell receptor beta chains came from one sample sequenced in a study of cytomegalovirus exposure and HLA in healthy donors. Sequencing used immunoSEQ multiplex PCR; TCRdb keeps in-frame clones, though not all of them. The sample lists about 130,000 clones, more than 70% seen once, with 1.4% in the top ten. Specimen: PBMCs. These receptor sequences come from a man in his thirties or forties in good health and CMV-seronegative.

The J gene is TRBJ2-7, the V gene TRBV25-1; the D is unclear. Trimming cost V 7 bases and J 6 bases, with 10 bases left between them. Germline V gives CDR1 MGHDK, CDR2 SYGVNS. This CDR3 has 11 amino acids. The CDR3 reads CASTSFGEQYF. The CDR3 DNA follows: TGTGCCAGCACTTCTTTCGGCGAGCAGTACTTC.

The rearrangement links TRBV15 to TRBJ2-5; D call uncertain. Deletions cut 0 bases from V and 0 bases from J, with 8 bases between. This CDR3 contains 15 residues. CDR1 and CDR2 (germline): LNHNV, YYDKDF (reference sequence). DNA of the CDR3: TGTGCCACCAGCAGAGATGGGCAGAACCAAGAGACCCAGTACTTC. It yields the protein CATSRDGQNQETQYF.

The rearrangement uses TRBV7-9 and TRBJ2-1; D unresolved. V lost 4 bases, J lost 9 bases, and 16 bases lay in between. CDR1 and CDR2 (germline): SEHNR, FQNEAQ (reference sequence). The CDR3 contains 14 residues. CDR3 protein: CASSSPPASSEQFF. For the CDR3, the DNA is TGTGCCAGCAGCTCCCCCCCTGCTTCCAGTGAGCAGTTCTTC. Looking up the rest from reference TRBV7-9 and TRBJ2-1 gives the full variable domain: DTGVSQNPRHKITKRGQNVTFRCDPISEHNRLYWYRQTLGQGPEFLTYFQNEAQLEKSRLLSDRFSAERPKGSFSTLEIQRTEQGDSAMYLCASSSPPASSEQFFGPGTRLTVL.

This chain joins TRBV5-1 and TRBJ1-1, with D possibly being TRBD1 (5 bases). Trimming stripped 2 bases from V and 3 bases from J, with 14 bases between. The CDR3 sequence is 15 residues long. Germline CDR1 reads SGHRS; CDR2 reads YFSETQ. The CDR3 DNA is TGCGCCAGCAGCTTAATGACAGTAGACTACACTGAAGCTTTCTTT. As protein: CASSLMTVDYTEAFF.

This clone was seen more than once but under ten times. The CDR3 DNA is TGTGCCAGCAGCTTGGACATGGCTCGTGGCTACACCTTC. It specifies CASSLDMARGYTF. The chain recombines TRBV5-4 with TRBJ1-2; D is unresolved. The CDR3 spans 13 residues. Germline V gene data show CDR1 as SGHNT and CDR2 as YYREEE (reference sequence). Trimming stripped 0 bases from V and 7 bases from J, with 10 bases between. The full variable domain, its missing parts supplied by reference TRBV5-4 and TRBJ1-2, is ETGVTQSPTHLIKTRGQQVTLRCSSQSGHNTVSWYQQALGQGPQFIFQYYREEENGRGNFPPRFSGLQFPNYSSELNVNALELDDSALYLCASSLDMARGYTFGSGTRLTVV.

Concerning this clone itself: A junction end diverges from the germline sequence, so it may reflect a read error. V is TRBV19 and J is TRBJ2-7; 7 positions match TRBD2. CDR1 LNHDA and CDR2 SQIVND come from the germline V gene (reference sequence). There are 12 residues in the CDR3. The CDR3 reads CASSLEAGAIIF. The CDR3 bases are TGTGCCAGTAGCCTAGAGGCGGGAGCGATTATCTTC.

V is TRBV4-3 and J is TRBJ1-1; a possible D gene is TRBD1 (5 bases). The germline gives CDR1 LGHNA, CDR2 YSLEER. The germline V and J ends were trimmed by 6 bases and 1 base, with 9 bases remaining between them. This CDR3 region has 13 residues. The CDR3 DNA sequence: TGCGCCAGCAGTACGACAGCGAACACTGAAGCTTTCTTT. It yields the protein CASSTTANTEAFF.

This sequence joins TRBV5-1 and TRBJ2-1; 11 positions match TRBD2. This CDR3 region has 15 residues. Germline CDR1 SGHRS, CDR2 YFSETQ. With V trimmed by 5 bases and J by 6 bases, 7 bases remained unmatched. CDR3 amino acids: CASRPLAGGSNEQFF. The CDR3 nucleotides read TGCGCCAGCAGGCCTCTAGCGGGAGGTTCCAATGAGCAGTTCTTC.